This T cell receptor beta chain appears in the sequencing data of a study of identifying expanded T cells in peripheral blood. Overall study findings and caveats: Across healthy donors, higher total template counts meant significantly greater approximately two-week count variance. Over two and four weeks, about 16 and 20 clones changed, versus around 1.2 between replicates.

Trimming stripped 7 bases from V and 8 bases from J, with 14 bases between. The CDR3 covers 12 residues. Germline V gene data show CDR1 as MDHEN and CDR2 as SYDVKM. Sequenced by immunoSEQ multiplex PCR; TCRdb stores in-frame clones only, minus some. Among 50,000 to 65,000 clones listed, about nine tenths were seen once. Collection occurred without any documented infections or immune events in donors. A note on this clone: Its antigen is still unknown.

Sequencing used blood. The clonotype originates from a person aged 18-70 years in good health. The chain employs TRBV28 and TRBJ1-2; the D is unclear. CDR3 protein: CASTSHTWGYTF. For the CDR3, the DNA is TGTGCCAGCACTTCGCACACCTGGGGCTACACCTTC.